Below are 7 T cell receptor beta chains sequenced from a single sample in a study of T cell repertoires and Cas9 in healthy adults. TCRdb's copy holds only in-frame clones and misses some; the assay was immunoSEQ multiplex PCR. The table has about 20,000 clones, more than 80% seen once. Specimen: CD4+ effector T cells (CD127+, CD25-, CD137-, CD154-) from PBMCs; culture status not recorded. The origin of the receptors is a human donor in good health.

The chain uses TRBV19 and TRBJ1-1; D remains ambiguous. This CDR3 has 16 residues. CDR1 and CDR2 from the germline V gene are LNHDA and SQIVND (reference sequence). Trimming took 5 bases from V and 2 from J, leaving 18 bases between them. CDR3 loop: CASSLTMLLGNTEAFF. DNA for the CDR3: TGTGCCAGTAGTCTCACCATGCTCTTGGGAAACACTGAAGCTTTCTTT.

The chain uses TRBV4-1 and TRBJ2-2; 11 bases fit TRBD1. Germline CDR1 MGHRA, CDR2 YSYEKL. This CDR3 is 16 amino acids long. V was clipped by 2 bases and J by 5 bases; unmatched bases: 4. The CDR3, as DNA: TGCGCCAGCAGCCAACAGGACAGGGGGCGGACCGGGGAGCTGTTTTTT. Translating gives CASSQQDRGRTGELFF.

The chain combines TRBV14 with TRBJ2-1; D may be TRBD1 (5 bases). CDR1 SGHDN and CDR2 FVKESK come from the germline V gene. The CDR3 length is 13 residues. V was cut by 3 bases and J by 5 bases, with 8 bases left in between. CDR3 bases: TGTGCCAGCAGCCATTTGGACAACAATGAGCAGTTCTTC. This sequence encodes CASSHLDNNEQFF.

The CDR3 DNA sequence: TGTGCCAGCAGCTTGTGGGGCGGTGGGGGAGCTAGCACAGATACGCAGTATTTT. Translated, it gives CASSLWGGGGASTDTQYF. This chain joins TRBV5-5 and TRBJ2-3; D may be TRBD1 or TRBD2 (5 bases each). This CDR3 comprises 18 residues. Looked up from germline, CDR1 is SGHKS and CDR2 is YYEKEE (reference sequence). Trimming cost V 1 base and J 0 bases, with 18 bases left between them.

The chain uses TRBV28 and TRBJ1-1; no reliable D call. Deletions cut 4 bases from V and 0 bases from J, with 6 bases between. CDR3 length: 13 residues. Germline V CDR1 and CDR2: MDHEN, SYDVKM. The CDR3 coding sequence is TGTGCCAGCAGTTACCGGGTGAACACTGAAGCTTTCTTT. This sequence encodes CASSYRVNTEAFF.

The chain carries TRBV5-4 and TRBJ2-3; 11 positions agree with TRBD1. The V gene end was trimmed by 7 bases and the J gene end by 7 bases; junction bases not matched to a gene: 8. The CDR3 runs 14 residues. CDR1 is SGHNT and CDR2 is YYREEE in the germline V gene (reference sequence). The CDR3 DNA reads TGTGCCAGCGGGGGGACAGGGGGACTTAATACGCAGTATTTT. Its translation: CASGGTGGLNTQYF. Full variable domain (remainder filled in from reference TRBV5-4 and TRBJ2-3): ETGVTQSPTHLIKTRGQQVTLRCSSQSGHNTVSWYQQALGQGPQFIFQYYREEENGRGNFPPRFSGLQFPNYSSELNVNALELDDSALYLCASGGTGGLNTQYFGPGTRLTVL.

The chain recombines TRBV12-5 with TRBJ1-3, with D possibly TRBD1 on 5 matching bases. Germline V gene lookup returns CDR1 LGHNT and CDR2 FRNRAP. The ends were cut back, 1 base at V and 2 bases at J, with 6 bases in the middle. The CDR3 spans 14 residues. The CDR3 loop reads CASGLAGAGNTIYF. In DNA, the CDR3 is TGTGCTAGTGGTTTGGCGGGGGCTGGAAACACCATATATTTT.